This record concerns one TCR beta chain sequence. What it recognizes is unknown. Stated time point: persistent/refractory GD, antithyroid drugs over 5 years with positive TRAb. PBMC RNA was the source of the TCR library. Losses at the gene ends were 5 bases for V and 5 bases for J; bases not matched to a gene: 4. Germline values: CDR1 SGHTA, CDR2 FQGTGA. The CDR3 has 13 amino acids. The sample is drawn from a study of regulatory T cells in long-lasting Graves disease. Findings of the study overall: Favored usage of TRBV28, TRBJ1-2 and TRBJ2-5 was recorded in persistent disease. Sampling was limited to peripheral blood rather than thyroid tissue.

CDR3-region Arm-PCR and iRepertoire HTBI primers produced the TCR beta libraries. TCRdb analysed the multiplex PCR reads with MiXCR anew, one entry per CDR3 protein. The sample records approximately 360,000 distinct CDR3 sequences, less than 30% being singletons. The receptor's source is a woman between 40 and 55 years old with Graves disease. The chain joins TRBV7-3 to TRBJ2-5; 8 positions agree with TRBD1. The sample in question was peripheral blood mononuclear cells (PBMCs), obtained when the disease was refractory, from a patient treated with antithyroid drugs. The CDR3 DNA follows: TGTGCCAGCAGCAAGGACAGGGTCGAGACCCAGTACTTC. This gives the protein CASSKDRVETQYF.